The 20 T cell receptor beta chains below were found in one sample sequenced in a study of blood T cell repertoires in COVID-19. The table came from immunoSEQ multiplex PCR; TCRdb's copy has only in-frame clones and leaves some out. The sample includes about 150,000 clones, about four fifths of them seen just once. The sample comprised peripheral blood. These receptors all come from a woman aged 60-75 years with acute or convalescent COVID-19.

V gene TRBV5-1 combines with J gene TRBJ1-2; 9 bases agree with TRBD1. CDR1 is SGHRS, CDR2 YFSETQ, per germline. J lost 7 bases, V lost 0 bases, and 10 bases had no gene match. The CDR3 runs 16 residues. The CDR3 protein is CASSLDFPGQGRGYTF. The CDR3 DNA reads as TGCGCCAGCAGCTTGGATTTCCCGGGACAGGGACGTGGCTACACCTTC.

Concerning this clone: Compared with germline, one end of the junction differs, possibly owing to a read error. V is TRBV12-3 or TRBV12-4 and J is TRBJ1-1, with a weak D call TRBD1 (6 bases). This CDR3 spans 13 amino acids. CDR3 DNA sequence: TGTGCCAGCAGTTCTCCCCCGGGACACGACTCGAGATTT. It yields the protein CASSSPPGHDSRF.

V is TRBV5-1 and J is TRBJ1-4, with D possibly TRBD1 on 5 matching bases. The CDR3 spans 15 residues. V was pared by 4 bases and J by 8 bases, with 18 bases between. Looked up from germline, CDR1 is SGHRS and CDR2 is YFSETQ. In nucleotides, the CDR3 is TGCGCCAGCAGCCGGGGCCCGGGAGGAGGCGAAAAACTGTTTTTT. It specifies CASSRGPGGGEKLFF.

The sample holds a few counts of this clone. This chain uses TRBV19 with TRBJ2-5, with D tentatively TRBD2 (6 bases). The CDR3 length is 16 residues. V lost 1 base and J 1 base, leaving 13 bases between the germline ends. Germline V lookup: CDR1 LNHDA, CDR2 SQIVND (reference sequence). CDR3 region: CASSIGSGGIQETQYF. The DNA for the CDR3 is TGTGCCAGTAGTATAGGGAGTGGGGGGATCCAAGAGACCCAGTACTTC.

This clone has only one observation. Here the CDR3 DNA reads TGTGCCAGCAGTTTGTGGAGGGTAGGCGAGCAGTACTTC. Protein sequence: CASSLWRVGEQYF. The V gene is TRBV27, the J gene TRBJ2-7, with D possibly matching TRBD2 (6 bases). Germline V gene lookup returns CDR1 MNHEY and CDR2 SMNVEV (reference sequence). The CDR3 runs 13 residues. V was cut by 3 bases and J by 6 bases, with 12 bases left in between.

The rearrangement joins TRBV7-3 to TRBJ1-1; 8 nucleotides line up with TRBD1. This CDR3 has 12 residues. Germline CDR1 reads SGHTA; CDR2 reads FQGTGA. The trim removed 1 base at V and 14 bases at J, leaving 6 bases unmatched. The CDR3 here is CASSLNQGAAFF. The DNA of the CDR3 is TGTGCCAGCAGCTTAAACCAGGGGGCCGCCTTCTTT.

The rearrangement joins TRBV10-3 to TRBJ1-2; tentatively, D is TRBD1 (5 bases). The CDR3 is 13 residues long. Germline V CDR1 and CDR2: ENHRY, SYGVKD. The V end lost 6 bases, the J end lost 4 bases, and 12 bases lay between the germline ends. Written as DNA, the CDR3 is TGTGCCATCAGCCCGATGGACACCTATGGCTACACCTTC. It translates to CAISPMDTYGYTF.

As concerns this clone: This CDR3 is also generated by other DNA sequences in the sample. The chain joins TRBV5-6 to TRBJ1-2; the match to TRBD1 covers 9 bases. Germline V gene lookup returns CDR1 SGHDT and CDR2 YYEEEE. The CDR3 totals 14 residues. Trimming removed 2 bases from V and 2 bases from J; junction bases left unmatched: 1. The CDR3 bases are TGTGCCAGCAGCTTACAGGGGGCCAACTATGGCTACACCTTC. This gives the protein CASSLQGANYGYTF.

This chain links TRBV27 with TRBJ2-6; no clear D. CDR3 length: 13 residues. The germline gives CDR1 MNHEY, CDR2 SMNVEV (reference sequence). Between the trimmed V and J ends, which lost 8 bases and 4 bases, there was a span of 9 bases. CDR3 in DNA: TGTGCCAGCTTGTCTTTGGGGGCCAACGTCCTGACTTTC. Residues: CASLSLGANVLTF.

This rearrangement joins TRBV9 to TRBJ2-7; the match to TRBD1 covers 7 bases. This CDR3 spans 14 amino acids. Germline V gene data show CDR1 as SGDLS and CDR2 as YYNGEE. The V gene end was trimmed by 0 bases and the J gene end by 6 bases; junction bases not matched to a gene: 6. CDR3 protein: CASSVANRGCEQYV. DNA of the CDR3: TGTGCCAGCAGCGTAGCGAACAGGGGATGCGAGCAGTACGTC.

The chain carries TRBV5-4 and TRBJ2-5; 8 bases match TRBD1. Germline V lookup: CDR1 SGHNT, CDR2 YYREEE (reference sequence). This CDR3 comprises 14 residues. Trimming removed 4 bases from V and 5 bases from J; junction bases left unmatched: 7. DNA for the CDR3: TGTGCCAGCAGCGTCCGGACAGGGCATGAGACCCAGTACTTC. Translating gives CASSVRTGHETQYF.

The gene calls are TRBV18 and TRBJ2-3, with TRBD2 matching over 9 bases. The CDR3 contains 16 residues. The V gene end was trimmed by 1 base and the J gene end by 6 bases; junction bases not matched to a gene: 8. Germline loops: CDR1 KGHSH, CDR2 LQKENI. CDR3 sequence: CASSPQVGGGADTQYF. The CDR3 bases are TGTGCCAGCTCACCACAGGTCGGCGGGGGGGCTGATACGCAGTATTTT.

The rearrangement uses TRBV9 and TRBJ2-4, with 11 positions matching TRBD2. The V and J ends lost 4 bases and 0 bases, in that order; junction bases with no gene match: 6. CDR3 length: 17 amino acids. Germline V gene lookup returns CDR1 SGDLS and CDR2 YYNGEE. The CDR3 loop is CASSPIAGGLAKNIQYF. CDR3 DNA: TGTGCCAGCAGCCCCATAGCGGGGGGGCTAGCCAAAAACATTCAGTACTTC. The entire variable domain, with the rest obtained from reference TRBV9 and TRBJ2-4, is as follows: DSGVTQTPKHLITATGQRVTLRCSPRSGDLSVYWYQQSLDQGLQFLIQYYNGEERAKGNILERFSAQQFPDLHSELNLSSLELGDSALYFCASSPIAGGLAKNIQYFGAGTRLSVL.

V is TRBV18 and J is TRBJ1-2; 10 nucleotides align to TRBD1. Per the germline V gene, CDR1 is KGHSH and CDR2 is LQKENI. V trimming: 6 bases; J trimming: 2 bases; junction bases outside the gene matches: 3. This CDR3 region has 14 residues. CDR3 sequence reads: CASSSGQGNYGYTF. The CDR3 DNA sequence: TGTGCCAGCTCGTCGGGACAGGGGAACTATGGCTACACCTTC.

This clone was seen more than once but under ten times. The CDR3 spells CASPGGQGYGYTF. The DNA for the CDR3 is TGTGCCAGCCCCGGTGGGCAGGGTTATGGCTACACCTTC. The chain links TRBV27 to TRBJ1-2; a weak D match, TRBD1 (5 bases). This CDR3 comprises 13 residues. Deletions cut 8 bases from V and 5 bases from J, with 15 bases between. CDR1 is MNHEY and CDR2 is SMNVEV in the germline V gene (reference sequence).

This clone was seen a few times. This chain uses TRBV28 with TRBJ1-2; a possible D gene is TRBD1 (6 bases). Trimming removed 7 bases at V and 4 bases at J, with 13 bases between. This CDR3 contains 13 residues. Germline-derived CDR1 and CDR2 are MDHEN and SYDVKM. In DNA, the CDR3 is TGTGCCAGCACGGGGGGGCTGGGCTATGGCTACACCTTC. This encodes CASTGGLGYGYTF.

This clone was detected a few times. The chain carries TRBV9 and TRBJ1-3, with D unclear. The V end lost 7 bases, the J end lost 0 bases, and 14 bases lay between the germline ends. The CDR3 spans 15 residues. The V gene's germline CDR1 is SGDLS and CDR2 YYNGEE. DNA for the CDR3: TGTGCCAGCGGAGAAGACGGGTTCTCTGGAAACACCATATATTTT. Translating gives CASGEDGFSGNTIYF.

V gene TRBV5-1 combines with J gene TRBJ2-6; 12 bases match TRBD1. V dropped 4 bases and J dropped 2; count of bases not matched to a gene: 4. CDR1 is SGHRS, CDR2 YFSETQ, per germline. This CDR3 is 17 amino acids long. CDR3 nucleotides: TGCGCCAGCAGCCCGGGACAGGGGGCTCCTGGGGCCAACGTCCTGACTTTC. Amino acids: CASSPGQGAPGANVLTF.

V usage is TRBV6-1 and J usage is TRBJ2-1; TRBD2 agrees at 9 bases. The CDR3 loop spans 15 amino acids. CDR1 is MNHNS, CDR2 SASEGT, per germline. The V gene end was trimmed by 2 bases and the J gene end by 6 bases; junction bases not matched to a gene: 5. As DNA, the CDR3 is TGTGCCAGCAGTGAAATGGCGGGGGGGGTCAATGAGCAGTTCTTC. It yields the protein CASSEMAGGVNEQFF.

The V call is TRBV14, the J call TRBJ2-5; D is unclear. In germline, CDR1 is SGHDN, CDR2 FVKESK. This CDR3 is built from 13 residues. The V end lost 3 bases, the J end lost 4 bases, and 9 bases lay between the germline ends. In DNA form, the CDR3 reads TGTGCCAGCAGCCAGCGGCCCCCAGAGACCCAGTACTTC. Encoded protein: CASSQRPPETQYF.